Detailed here is one T cell receptor beta chain. The sample originates from a study of shared clonotypes between healthy human individuals. CDR1 is MNHEY, CDR2 SVGAGI, per germline. The V segment lost 2 bases and the J segment 7 bases; nucleotides outside the gene matches: 4. The CDR3 length is 14 residues. Original processing notes: ImmunoSEQ sequences covered only the junction and lacked quality scores; filtering therefore differed. Profiled with immunoSEQ multiplex PCR; TCRdb holds only in-frame clones, not every one. V and J calls and clone size are those listed in that table; D and trimming were worked out from the DNA. The sample includes some 630,000 clones, 60% to 80% of them seen just once.

The chain couples TRBV6-5 to TRBJ2-7, with 11 bases lining up with TRBD1. The receptor comes from a woman in her twenties or thirties in good health. Sequenced input: memory CD4+ T cells sorted from blood. Subset here: CD45RA-negative fraction. CDR3 sequence: CASSYGQGAREQYF. The CDR3 coding sequence is TGTGCCAGCAGTTACGGACAGGGGGCGCGGGAGCAGTACTTC.